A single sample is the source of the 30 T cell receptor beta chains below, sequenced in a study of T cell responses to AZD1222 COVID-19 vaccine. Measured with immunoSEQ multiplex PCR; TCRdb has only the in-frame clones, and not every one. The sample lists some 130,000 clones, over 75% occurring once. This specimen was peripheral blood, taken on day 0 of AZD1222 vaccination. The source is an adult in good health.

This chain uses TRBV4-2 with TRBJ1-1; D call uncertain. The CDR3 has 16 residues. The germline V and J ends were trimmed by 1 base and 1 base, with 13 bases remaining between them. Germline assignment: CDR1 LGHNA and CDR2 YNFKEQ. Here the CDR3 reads CASSQVFLGENTEAFF. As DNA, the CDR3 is TGTGCCAGCAGCCAAGTCTTCCTCGGGGAGAACACTGAAGCTTTCTTT.

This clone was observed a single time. This CDR3 reads CASSLETNTEAFF. The CDR3 DNA is TGCGCCAGCAGCCTAGAGACGAACACTGAAGCTTTCTTT. The chain has TRBV5-1 and TRBJ1-1; no definite D call. The CDR3 consists of 13 residues. Germline-derived CDR1 and CDR2 are SGHRS and YFSETQ. V lost 4 bases and J lost 1, with 8 bases in between.

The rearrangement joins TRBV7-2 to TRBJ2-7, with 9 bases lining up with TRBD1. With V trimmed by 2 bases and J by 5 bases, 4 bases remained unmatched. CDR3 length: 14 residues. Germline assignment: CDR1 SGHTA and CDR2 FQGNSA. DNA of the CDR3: TGTGCCAGCAGCTTAAACAGGGGGCAGAACGAGCAGTACTTC. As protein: CASSLNRGQNEQYF.

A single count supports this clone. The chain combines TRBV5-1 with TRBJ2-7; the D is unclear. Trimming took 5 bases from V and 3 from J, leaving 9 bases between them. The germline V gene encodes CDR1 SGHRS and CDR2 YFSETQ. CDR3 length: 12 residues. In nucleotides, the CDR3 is TGCGCCAGCAGTCCCTACGGCTACGAGCAGTACTTC. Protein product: CASSPYGYEQYF.

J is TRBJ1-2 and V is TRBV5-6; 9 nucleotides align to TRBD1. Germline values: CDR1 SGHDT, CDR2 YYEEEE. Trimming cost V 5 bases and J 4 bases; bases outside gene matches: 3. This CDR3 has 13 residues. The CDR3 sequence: CASSQDRGYGYTF. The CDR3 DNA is TGTGCCAGCAGTCAGGACAGGGGCTATGGCTACACCTTC.

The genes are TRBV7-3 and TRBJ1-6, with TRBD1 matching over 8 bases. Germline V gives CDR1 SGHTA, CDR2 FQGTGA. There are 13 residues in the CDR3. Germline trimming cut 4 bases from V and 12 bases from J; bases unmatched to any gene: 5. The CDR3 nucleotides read TGTGCCAGCAGCTACGGACAGGGTGAACCCCTCCACTTT. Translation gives CASSYGQGEPLHF. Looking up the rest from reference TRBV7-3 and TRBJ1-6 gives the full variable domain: GAGVSQTPSNKVTEKGKYVELRCDPISGHTALYWYRQSLGQGPEFLIYFQGTGAADDSGLPNDRFFAVRPEGSVSTLKIQRTERGDSAVYLCASSYGQGEPLHFGNGTRLTVT.

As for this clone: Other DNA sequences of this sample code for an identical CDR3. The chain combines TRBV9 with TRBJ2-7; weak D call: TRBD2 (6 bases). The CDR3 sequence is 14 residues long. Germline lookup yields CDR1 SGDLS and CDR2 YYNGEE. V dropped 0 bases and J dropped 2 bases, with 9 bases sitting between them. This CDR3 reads CASSVGGGAYEQYF. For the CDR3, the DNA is TGTGCCAGCAGCGTAGGTGGAGGGGCCTACGAGCAGTACTTC.

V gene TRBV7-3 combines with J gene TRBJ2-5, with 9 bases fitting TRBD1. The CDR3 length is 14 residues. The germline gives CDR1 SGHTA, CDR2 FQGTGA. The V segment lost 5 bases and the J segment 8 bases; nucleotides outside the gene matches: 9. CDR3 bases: TGTGCCAGCAGCAGAGAAGGGACAGGGCAAACCCAGTACTTC. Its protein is CASSREGTGQTQYF.

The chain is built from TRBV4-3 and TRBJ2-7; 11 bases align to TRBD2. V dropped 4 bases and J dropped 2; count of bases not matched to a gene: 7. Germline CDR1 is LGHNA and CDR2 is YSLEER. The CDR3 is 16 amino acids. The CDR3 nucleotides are TGCGCCAGCAGCCCGCTAGCGGGGGGCACCGCCTACGAGCAGTACTTC. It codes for CASSPLAGGTAYEQYF.

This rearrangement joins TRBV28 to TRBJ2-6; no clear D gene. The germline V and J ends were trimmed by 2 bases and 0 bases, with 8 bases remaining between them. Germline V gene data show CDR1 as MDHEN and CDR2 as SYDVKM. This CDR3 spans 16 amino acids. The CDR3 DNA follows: TGTGCCAGCAGTTTAGGGTTGGGCTCTGGGGCCAACGTCCTGACTTTC. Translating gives CASSLGLGSGANVLTF. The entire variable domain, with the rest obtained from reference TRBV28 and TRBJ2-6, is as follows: DVKVTQSSRYLVKRTGEKVFLECVQDMDHENMFWYRQDPGLGLRLIYFSYDVKMKEKGDIPEGYSVSREKKERFSLILESASTNQTSMYLCASSLGLGSGANVLTFGAGSRLTVL.

CDR3 in DNA: TGTGCCAGCAGCCTCGGGACTCAGGGGGGAGAGACCCAGTACTTC. Its translation: CASSLGTQGGETQYF. The V and J genes are TRBV28 and TRBJ2-5; a weak D match, TRBD1 (7 bases). Germline loops: CDR1 MDHEN, CDR2 SYDVKM. V gave up 6 bases and J gave up 4 bases, with 18 bases separating them. The CDR3 runs 15 residues. Drawing the rest from reference TRBV28 and TRBJ2-5, the complete variable domain is DVKVTQSSRYLVKRTGEKVFLECVQDMDHENMFWYRQDPGLGLRLIYFSYDVKMKEKGDIPEGYSVSREKKERFSLILESASTNQTSMYLCASSLGTQGGETQYFGPGTRLLVL.

The CDR3 here is CASRDPSNRDRIAPGELFF. CDR3 DNA sequence: TGTGCCAGCAGGGACCCGAGTAATAGGGACAGGATAGCGCCCGGGGAGCTGTTTTTT. V is TRBV2 and J is TRBJ2-2, with 8 bases that match TRBD1. V trimming: 6 bases; J trimming: 6 bases; junction bases outside the gene matches: 21. The CDR3 totals 19 residues. Germline V lookup: CDR1 SNHLY, CDR2 FYNNEI.

In DNA form, the CDR3 reads TGTGCCAGCAGTGAAGGGATGGGGATCGGCGAGCAGTACTTC. It translates to CASSEGMGIGEQYF. The chain employs TRBV6-4 and TRBJ2-7; D is unclear. The germline CDR1 and CDR2 sequences are MRHNA and SNTAGT. The CDR3 contains 14 residues. The germline V and J ends were trimmed by 3 bases and 6 bases, with 15 bases remaining between them.

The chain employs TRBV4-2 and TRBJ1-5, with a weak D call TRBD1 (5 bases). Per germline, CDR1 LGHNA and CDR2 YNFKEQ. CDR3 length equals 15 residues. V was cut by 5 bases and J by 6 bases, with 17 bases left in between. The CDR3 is CASSTRQSTIQPQHF. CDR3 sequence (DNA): TGTGCCAGCAGCACACGACAGAGCACAATTCAGCCCCAGCATTTT.

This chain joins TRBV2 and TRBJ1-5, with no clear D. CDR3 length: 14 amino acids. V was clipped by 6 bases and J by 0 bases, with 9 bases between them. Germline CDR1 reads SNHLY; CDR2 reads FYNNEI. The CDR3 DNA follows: TGTGCCAGCAGAGACCCCTATAGCAATCAGCCCCAGCATTTT. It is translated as CASRDPYSNQPQHF.

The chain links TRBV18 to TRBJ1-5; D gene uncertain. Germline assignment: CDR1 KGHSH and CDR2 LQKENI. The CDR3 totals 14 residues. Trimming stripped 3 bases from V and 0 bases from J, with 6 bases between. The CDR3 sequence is CASSPQYSNQPQHF. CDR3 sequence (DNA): TGTGCCAGCTCACCCCAATATAGCAATCAGCCCCAGCATTTT.

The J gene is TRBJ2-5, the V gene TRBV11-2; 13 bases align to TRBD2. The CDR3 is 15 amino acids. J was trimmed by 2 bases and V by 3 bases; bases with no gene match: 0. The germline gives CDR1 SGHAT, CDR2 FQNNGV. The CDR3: CASSLGLAGQETQYF. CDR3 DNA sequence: TGTGCCAGCAGCTTGGGACTAGCGGGGCAAGAGACCCAGTACTTC.

CDR3 loop: CASSSGGLQPQHF. The CDR3 DNA follows: TGTGCCAGCAGCTCAGGGGGTTTGCAGCCCCAGCATTTT. This chain uses TRBV11-2 with TRBJ1-5; 7 bases fit TRBD1. The CDR3 loop spans 13 amino acids. Germline lookup yields CDR1 SGHAT and CDR2 FQNNGV. Germline trimming cut 4 bases from V and 7 bases from J; bases unmatched to any gene: 4.

CDR3 region: CSVESAGGSYEQYF. CDR3 in DNA: TGCAGCGTTGAATCGGCGGGGGGATCCTACGAGCAGTACTTC. The rearrangement uses TRBV29-1 and TRBJ2-7; 8 positions agree with TRBD2. This CDR3 comprises 14 residues. Per the germline V gene, CDR1 is SQVTM and CDR2 is ANQGSEA. The V segment lost 2 bases and the J segment 1 base; nucleotides outside the gene matches: 4.

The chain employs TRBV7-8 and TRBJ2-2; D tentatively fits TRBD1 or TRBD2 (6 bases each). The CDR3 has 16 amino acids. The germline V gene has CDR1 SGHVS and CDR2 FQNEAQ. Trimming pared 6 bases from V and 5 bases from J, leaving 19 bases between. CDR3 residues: CASRNNRGRKTGELFF. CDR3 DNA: TGTGCCAGCAGAAACAATCGGGGGCGCAAGACCGGGGAGCTGTTTTTT.

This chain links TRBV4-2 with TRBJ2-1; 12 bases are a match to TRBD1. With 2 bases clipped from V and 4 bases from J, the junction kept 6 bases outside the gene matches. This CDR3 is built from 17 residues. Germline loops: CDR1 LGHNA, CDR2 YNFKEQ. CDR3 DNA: TGTGCCAGCAGCCAAAGGGGACAGGGGGCGAATTACAATGAGCAGTTCTTC. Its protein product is CASSQRGQGANYNEQFF.

The CDR3 bases are TGTGCCAGTAGTCCAGGTGGGTCCTACAATGAGCAGTTCTTC. This translates into CASSPGGSYNEQFF. The chain recombines TRBV19 with TRBJ2-1, with no clear D. The CDR3 has 14 residues. With 5 bases removed from V and 1 base from J, the gap between germline ends came to 9 bases. CDR1 is LNHDA, CDR2 SQIVND, per germline (reference sequence).

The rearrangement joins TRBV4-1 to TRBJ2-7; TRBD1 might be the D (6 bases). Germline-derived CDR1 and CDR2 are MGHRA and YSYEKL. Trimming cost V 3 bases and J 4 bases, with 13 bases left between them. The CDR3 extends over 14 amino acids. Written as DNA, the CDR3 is TGCGCCAGCAGCCAGGGCAGGGGTAAATACGAGCAGTACTTC. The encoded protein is CASSQGRGKYEQYF.

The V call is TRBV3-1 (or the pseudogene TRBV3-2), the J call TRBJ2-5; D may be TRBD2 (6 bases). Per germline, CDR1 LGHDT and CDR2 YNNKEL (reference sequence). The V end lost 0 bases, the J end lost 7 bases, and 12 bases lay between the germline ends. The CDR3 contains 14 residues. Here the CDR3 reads CASSQEEGWGTQYF. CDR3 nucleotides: TGTGCCAGCAGCCAAGAGGAGGGGTGGGGGACCCAGTACTTC.

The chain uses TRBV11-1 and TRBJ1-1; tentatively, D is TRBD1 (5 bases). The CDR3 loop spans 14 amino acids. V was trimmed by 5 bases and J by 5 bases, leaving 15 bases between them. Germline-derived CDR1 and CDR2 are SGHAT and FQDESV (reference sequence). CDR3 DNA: TGTGCCAGCAGCCCCGGGGCGGAGGGGACTGAAGCTTTCTTT. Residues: CASSPGAEGTEAFF.

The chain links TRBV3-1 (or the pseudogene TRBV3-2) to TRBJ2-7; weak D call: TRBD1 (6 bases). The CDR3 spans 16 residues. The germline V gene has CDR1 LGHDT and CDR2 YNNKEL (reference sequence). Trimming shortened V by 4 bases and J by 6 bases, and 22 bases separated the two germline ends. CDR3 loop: CASSLSRGTLEAEQYF. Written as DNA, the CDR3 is TGTGCCAGCAGCCTATCGAGGGGGACCCTCGAGGCCGAGCAGTACTTC.

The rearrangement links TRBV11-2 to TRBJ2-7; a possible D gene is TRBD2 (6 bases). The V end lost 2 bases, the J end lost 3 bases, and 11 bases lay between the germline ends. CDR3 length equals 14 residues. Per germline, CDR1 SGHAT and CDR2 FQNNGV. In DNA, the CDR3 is TGTGCCAGCAGCTTAACGGGGGAGAACTACGAGCAGTACTTC. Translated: CASSLTGENYEQYF. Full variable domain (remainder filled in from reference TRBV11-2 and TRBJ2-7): EAGVAQSPRYKIIEKRQSVAFWCNPISGHATLYWYQQILGQGPKLLIQFQNNGVVDDSQLPKDRFSAERLKGVDSTLKIQPAKLEDSAVYLCASSLTGENYEQYFGPGTRLTVT.

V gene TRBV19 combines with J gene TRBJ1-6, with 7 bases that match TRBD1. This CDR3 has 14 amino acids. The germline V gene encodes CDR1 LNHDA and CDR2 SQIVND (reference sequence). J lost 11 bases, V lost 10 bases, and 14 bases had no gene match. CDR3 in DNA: TGTGCCACCAGCCCGGGACAGTCTGTAACACCCCTCCACTTT. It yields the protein CATSPGQSVTPLHF.

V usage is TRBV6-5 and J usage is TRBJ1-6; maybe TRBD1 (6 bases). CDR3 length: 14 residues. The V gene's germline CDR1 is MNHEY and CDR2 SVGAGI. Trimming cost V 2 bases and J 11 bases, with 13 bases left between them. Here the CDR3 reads CASSYRGGWTPLHF. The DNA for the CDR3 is TGTGCCAGCAGTTACCGCGGGGGCTGGACACCCCTCCACTTT.

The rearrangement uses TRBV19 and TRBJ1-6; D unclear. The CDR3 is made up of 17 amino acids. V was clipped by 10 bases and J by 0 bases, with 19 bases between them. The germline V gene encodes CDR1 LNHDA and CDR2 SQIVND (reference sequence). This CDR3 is CATPDSDVSSYNSPLHF. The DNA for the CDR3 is TGTGCCACCCCGGACTCGGACGTGAGCTCCTATAATTCACCCCTCCACTTT.